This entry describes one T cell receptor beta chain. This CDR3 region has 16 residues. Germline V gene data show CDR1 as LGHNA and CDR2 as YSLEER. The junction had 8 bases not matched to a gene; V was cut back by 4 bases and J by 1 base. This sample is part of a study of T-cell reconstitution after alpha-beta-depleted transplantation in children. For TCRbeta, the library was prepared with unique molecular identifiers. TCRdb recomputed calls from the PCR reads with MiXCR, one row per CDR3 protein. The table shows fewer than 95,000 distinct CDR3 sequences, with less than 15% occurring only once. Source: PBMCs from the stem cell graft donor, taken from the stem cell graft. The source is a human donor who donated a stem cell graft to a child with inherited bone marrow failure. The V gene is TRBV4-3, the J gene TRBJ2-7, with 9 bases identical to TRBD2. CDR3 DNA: TGCGCCAGCAGCCCGAGCTGGCGGGAGGGATCCTACGAGCAGTACTTC. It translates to CASSPSWREGSYEQYF.